Listed below are T cell receptor beta chains from one sample, sequenced in a study of T cell responses to AZD1222 COVID-19 vaccine. The protocol was immunoSEQ multiplex PCR, while the TCRdb copy is restricted to in-frame clones and leaves out a portion. The data contain about 99,000 clones, 91% of them seen just once; the ten biggest clones take up about 50%. The input for sequencing was peripheral blood, taken on day 0 of AZD1222 vaccination. All receptors derive from an adult in good health. Each CDR3 is given with its conserved first and last residue. Each record gives: J gene, clone size, V gene, D gene, CDR3 DNA, CDR3 protein. D genes are given only for firm matches. Clone size is stated in some rows and not others, as once, few, many or a class when expanded.

>TRBJ2-7|.|TRBV28|.
TGTGCCAGCGTTTGGGGAGGGGGGTCCTACGAGCAGTACTTC
CASVWGGGSYEQYF
>TRBJ2-1|.|TRBV18|TRBD2
TGTGCCAGCTCACCAATAGCGGGAGGTGGTTATGAGCAGTTCTTC
CASSPIAGGGYEQFF
>TRBJ1-2|.|TRBV19|.
TGTGCCAGTAGTATAGTTCAGGGCAGCTTAAAGACTAACTATGGCTACACCTTC
CASSIVQGSLKTNYGYTF
>TRBJ1-2|.|TRBV27|.
TGTGCCAGCAGTTTGACAGGCAGCTATGGCTACACCTTC
CASSLTGSYGYTF
>TRBJ1-2|.|TRBV29-1|.
TGCAGCGCTCTCCCCGGGGGCCACTATGGCTACACCTTC
CSALPGGHYGYTF
>TRBJ2-7|.|TRBV19|TRBD2
TGTGCCAGTAGGGAAAGCGGGAGCGCCTACGAGCAGTACTTC
CASRESGSAYEQYF
>TRBJ2-7|.|TRBV7-2|TRBD1
TGTGCCAGCAGCGTTGGGCTGCAGGGGGCGCCGTGGGAGCAGTACTTC
CASSVGLQGAPWEQYF
>TRBJ2-1|once|TRBV3-1/TRBV3-2|.
TGTGCCAGCAGCCAAGAACAGAGTAATGAGCAGTTCTTC
CASSQEQSNEQFF
>TRBJ2-2|.|TRBV2|.
TGTGCCAGCAGTCTAACGGTAACGACGAACACCGGGGAGCTGTTTTTT
CASSLTVTTNTGELFF
>TRBJ2-7|.|TRBV7-9|.
TGTGCCAGCAGCTCAATTCTAAACGAGCAGTACTTC
CASSSILNEQYF
>TRBJ2-7|.|TRBV25-1|TRBD2
TGTGCCAGGGGACTAGCGGGAGGGCCGGTCTACGAGCAGTACTTC
CARGLAGGPVYEQYF
>TRBJ2-1|.|TRBV18|TRBD2
TGTGCCAGCTCACCCGGGACTAGCGGAGATGAGCAGTTCTTC
CASSPGTSGDEQFF
>TRBJ1-6|.|TRBV7-3|.
TGTGCCAGCAGCCGACTTAATAATTCACCCCTCCACTTT
CASSRLNNSPLHF
>TRBJ1-1|.|TRBV11-2|.
TGTGCCAGCAGCCCCTCGGGCGCGTCGGGCACTGAAGCTTTCTTT
CASSPSGASGTEAFF
>TRBJ1-2|.|TRBV28|TRBD1
TGTGCCAGCAGCGCAGGGGGGGACTATGGCTACACCTTC
CASSAGGDYGYTF
>TRBJ2-7|.|TRBV7-3|.
TGTGCCAGCAGCCCCCGGGGAGGCCTGGGTGACAGCTCCTACGAGCAGTACTTC
CASSPRGGLGDSSYEQYF
>TRBJ2-7|.|TRBV27|TRBD2
TGTGCCAGCAGTCAACTTGGGACTAGCGGGAGTTACGAGCAGTACTTC
CASSQLGTSGSYEQYF
>TRBJ2-3|.|TRBV24-1|TRBD2
TGTGCCACCAGTGATGGACTAGTCAGCACAGATACGCAGTATTTT
CATSDGLVSTDTQYF
>TRBJ2-7|once|TRBV9|TRBD2
TGTGCCAGCAGCGTAGGTAGCGGGCTCGACTACGAGCAGTACTTC
CASSVGSGLDYEQYF
>TRBJ1-5|.|TRBV4-1|.
TGCGCCAGCAGCCAAGAGGGGGTGTATCAGCCCCAGCATTTT
CASSQEGVYQPQHF
>TRBJ1-1|.|TRBV19|.
TGTGCCAGTAGGGTTAAAGTGGACACTGAAGCTTTCTTT
CASRVKVDTEAFF
>TRBJ2-1|.|TRBV7-9|TRBD2
TGTGCCAGCAGCCCCCAGGGACTAGATGGGGCTAGGCGGTTCTTC
CASSPQGLDGARRFF
>TRBJ1-5|.|TRBV11-2|.
TGTGCCAGCAGCTCCCAGGGGAATCAGCCCCAGCATTTT
CASSSQGNQPQHF
>TRBJ1-3|.|TRBV12-3/TRBV12-4|.
TGTGCCAGCAACGTATATGGAAACACCATATATTTT
CASNVYGNTIYF
>TRBJ2-7|.|TRBV29-1|.
TGCAGCGTTGGAAGAAGGGGAGGAGTCGAGCAGTACTTC
CSVGRRGGVEQYF
>TRBJ2-5|.|TRBV28|.
TGTGCCAGCAGTTTACCGGGGACTTTCCAGACAGAGACCCAGTACTTC
CASSLPGTFQTETQYF
>TRBJ1-3|.|TRBV9|.
TGTGCCAGCAGCGTAACCCCCCGTCTTCTGGACCGCTCCTCTGGAAACACCATATATTTT
CASSVTPRLLDRSSGNTIYF
>TRBJ1-5|.|TRBV6-5|TRBD1
TGTGCCAGCAGGAAGGACAGGGGATTTAATCAGCCCCAGCATTTT
CASRKDRGFNQPQHF
>TRBJ1-1|.|TRBV7-9|.
TGTGCCAGCAGCTTCGAGGGAAGAGGGGTGAACACTGAAGCTTTCTTT
CASSFEGRGVNTEAFF
>TRBJ2-1|once|TRBV18|TRBD2
TGTGCCAGCTCACCAACGTCTAGCGGCGGTGAGCAGTTCTTC
CASSPTSSGGEQFF
>TRBJ1-6|.|TRBV6-5|.
TGTGCCAGCCTCGAGGGGGTGCCTAATTCACCCCTCCACTTT
CASLEGVPNSPLHF
>TRBJ2-7|.|TRBV10-1|TRBD1
TGCGCCAGCAGTGCGGACAGGGTGGCCTACGAGCAGTACTTC
CASSADRVAYEQYF
>TRBJ2-1|few|TRBV7-6|TRBD2
TGTGCCAGCAGCTCGACCGGGACTAGCGGGATGAATGAGCAGTTCTTC
CASSSTGTSGMNEQFF
>TRBJ2-1|.|TRBV7-2|TRBD2
TGTGCCAGCCGACTTCTAGCGGGAAAATACAATGAGCAGTTCTTC
CASRLLAGKYNEQFF
>TRBJ1-3|.|TRBV30|.
TGTGCCTGGAGTGACCACGGGAGCAGCGCTGGAAACACCATATATTTT
CAWSDHGSSAGNTIYF
>TRBJ1-2|.|TRBV4-1|.
TGCGCCAGCAGCCATGATACTCTGAGGAAAACGGTAGCTAACTATGGCTACACCTTC
CASSHDTLRKTVANYGYTF
>TRBJ2-3|.|TRBV14|TRBD2
TGTGCCAGCAGCCAAGATAGGTCGGCGGGAGAGTGGACAGATACGCAGTATTTT
CASSQDRSAGEWTDTQYF
>TRBJ2-7|.|TRBV29-1|.
TGCAGCGTTATAAGCGCAACAGGGTCGTACGAGCAGTACTTC
CSVISATGSYEQYF
>TRBJ1-1|.|TRBV6-6|.
TGTGCCAGCAGTTCGGGCTCTAGGGTTAACACTGAAGCTTTCTTT
CASSSGSRVNTEAFF
>TRBJ2-7|.|TRBV7-6|TRBD2
TGTGCCAGCAGCTTAGCTGGGACTAGCATCTACGAGCAGTACTTC
CASSLAGTSIYEQYF
>TRBJ1-5|once|TRBV3-1/TRBV3-2|.
TGTGCCAGCAGCCAAGATCAGGGACTCAATCAGCCCCAGCATTTT
CASSQDQGLNQPQHF
>TRBJ2-7|.|TRBV19|.
TGTGCCAGTAGTATGGCCGCCAGTGCCTACGAGCAGTACTTC
CASSMAASAYEQYF
>TRBJ2-1|.|TRBV7-9|TRBD2
TGTGCCAGCAGCCCCAGCGGGAGTTCTTACAATGAGCAGTTCTTC
CASSPSGSSYNEQFF
>TRBJ2-1|.|TRBV11-1|.
TGTGCCAGCAGCTGGACTACCAATGAGCAGTTCTTC
CASSWTTNEQFF
>TRBJ2-3|.|TRBV28|TRBD2
TGTGCCAGCAGTTTATCCCAACTAGCGGGAGTTAGCACAGATACGCAGTATTTT
CASSLSQLAGVSTDTQYF
>TRBJ2-7|.|TRBV7-9|.
TGTGCCAGCAGCCCTCGAGGGGGGGGACTCGCCGCGTACGAGCAGTACTTC
CASSPRGGGLAAYEQYF
>TRBJ1-5|.|TRBV2|TRBD1
TGTGCCAGCAGTCCGGACAGGGGGGTGCAGCCCCAGCATTTT
CASSPDRGVQPQHF
>TRBJ2-7|.|TRBV4-3|.
TGCGCCAGCAGCCAAGGGTCAGGCTACGAGCAGTACTTC
CASSQGSGYEQYF
>TRBJ2-7|.|TRBV18|TRBD1
TGTGCCAGCTCACCGCAGGGGGCGAACGAGCAGTACTTC
CASSPQGANEQYF
>TRBJ2-2|.|TRBV5-1|.
TGCGCCAGCAGCGTGGAATCAGGGGTCGGGGAGCTGTTTTTT
CASSVESGVGELFF
>TRBJ1-2|.|TRBV4-3|.
TGCGCCAGCAGCCAAGGCGGTTTAAGCTATGGCTACACCTTC
CASSQGGLSYGYTF
>TRBJ2-1|.|TRBV28|.
TGTGCCAGCAGTTTACGGAACAGGGTCACGAATGAGCAGTTCTTC
CASSLRNRVTNEQFF
>TRBJ1-3|.|TRBV7-9|.
TGTGCCAGCAGCCCGCCGGGACGGAACTCTGGAAACACCATATATTTT
CASSPPGRNSGNTIYF
>TRBJ1-1|.|TRBV7-8|.
TGTGCCAGCAGCTTTATCGGGACCCAAACTTTCTTT
CASSFIGTQTFF
>TRBJ1-5|.|TRBV7-2|.
TGTGCCAGCAGCGTAGGGGTTGGGCAGCCCCAGCATTTT
CASSVGVGQPQHF
>TRBJ2-1|.|TRBV7-3|TRBD2
TGTGCCAGCAGCCGTCTAGCGGGAGATAGGAATGAGCAGTTCTTC
CASSRLAGDRNEQFF
>TRBJ2-1|.|TRBV7-3|.
TGTGCCAGCAGCTTAGCACAGGGGGGGTACAATGAGCAGTTCTTC
CASSLAQGGYNEQFF
>TRBJ2-7|once|TRBV11-2|.
TGTGCCAGCAGCCCGCAGACAGGTTCCTACGAGCAGTACTTC
CASSPQTGSYEQYF
>TRBJ2-1|.|TRBV28|TRBD1
TGTGCCAGCAGTCCGGGACAGGGGGGAAATTGGATCTTC
CASSPGQGGNWIF
>TRBJ2-7|.|TRBV3-1/TRBV3-2|TRBD2
TGTGCCACCGCGACTAGCGGGAGCTCCTACGAGCAGTACTTC
CATATSGSSYEQYF